This T cell receptor (beta chain) is drawn from a study of T cell responses to AZD1222 COVID-19 vaccine. Overall study findings and caveats: The sample set comprised mostly white British donors with more females, and clonal diversity was possibly underestimated. No day 14 peak samples; only post-peak repertoires were characterized.

Assay: immunoSEQ multiplex PCR; the TCRdb copy retains only in-frame clones and omits some. The repertoire has about 130,000 clones, over 85% of them found once; the top ten carry 4.5% to 5.5%. As concerns this clone: No antigen is known for it.

V was pared by 0 bases and J by 3 bases, with 6 bases between. There are 13 residues in the CDR3. Germline CDR1 and CDR2: MNHNY and SVGAGI (reference sequence). The chain is built from TRBV6-6 and TRBJ2-7; no reliable D call. The sample in question was peripheral blood, obtained on day 0 of AZD1222 vaccination. The source of this sequence is an adult in good health. This CDR3 reads CASSYSRRYEQYF. The CDR3 nucleotides read TGTGCCAGCAGTTACTCGAGACGCTACGAGCAGTACTTC.